Each of the 14 T cell receptor beta chains below was sequenced from the same sample in a study of response to subunit inactivated influenza vaccine. In TCRdb, the RT-PCR reads were re-called with MiXCR into one record per CDR3 protein. The sample gives 280,000 or so distinct CDR3 sequences, around a fifth of which show up once; more than 8.5% is in the top ten. This specimen consisted of PBMCs from blood, obtained less than 22 months after vaccination. The receptors were gathered from a man aged 50 to 75 who received an inactivated influenza vaccine.

The rearrangement joins TRBV4-3 to TRBJ2-1; 7 bases align to TRBD2. Germline CDR1 reads LGHNA; CDR2 reads YSLEER. The CDR3 length is 19 residues. V dropped 0 bases and J dropped 0; count of bases not matched to a gene: 11. The CDR3: CASSQEHSFRLASYNEQFF. In nucleotides, the CDR3 is TGCGCCAGCAGCCAAGAACACAGTTTCCGACTAGCCTCCTACAATGAGCAGTTCTTC.

The table lists this clonotype with a few counts. This chain links TRBV29-1 with TRBJ1-2; D gene ambiguous. V lost 3 bases and J lost 0, with 5 bases in between. Germline V gene data show CDR1 as SQVTM and CDR2 as ANQGSEA. CDR3 length: 12 amino acids. CDR3 DNA: TGCAGCGTTGAGGAATCTAACTATGGCTACACCTTC. Protein sequence: CSVEESNYGYTF.

This chain connects TRBV28 to TRBJ1-2; no reliable D call. Per the germline V gene, CDR1 is MDHEN and CDR2 is SYDVKM. This CDR3 contains 12 residues. Trimming cost V 8 bases and J 5 bases, with 12 bases left between them. Here the CDR3 reads CASFGAIYGYTF. The CDR3 nucleotides are TGTGCCAGCTTTGGTGCCATTTATGGCTACACCTTC.

The CDR3 protein is CASSNGPDEKLFF. The CDR3, as DNA: TGCGCCAGCAGCAACGGACCGGATGAAAAACTGTTTTTT. V gene TRBV5-1 combines with J gene TRBJ1-4; the D is unclear. The germline V and J ends were trimmed by 4 bases and 6 bases, with 10 bases remaining between them. The CDR3 runs to 13 residues. Germline CDR1 SGHRS, CDR2 YFSETQ.

The V and J genes are TRBV20-1 and TRBJ2-5; 10 bases agree with TRBD2. The length of the CDR3 is 14 residues. V lost 2 bases, J lost 5 bases, and 5 bases stayed unmatched. Germline loops: CDR1 DFQATT, CDR2 SNEGSKA (reference sequence). The CDR3 region is CSARTTSGMETQYF. The CDR3 coding sequence is TGCAGTGCTAGAACAACTAGCGGGATGGAGACCCAGTACTTC.

The V and J genes are TRBV14 and TRBJ2-7; D call uncertain. With 2 bases removed from V and 6 bases from J, the gap between germline ends came to 11 bases. Germline assignment: CDR1 SGHDN and CDR2 FVKESK. This CDR3 comprises 13 residues. The CDR3 coding sequence is TGTGCCAGCAGCCAATATCACCTTGGCGAGCAGTACTTC. It yields the protein CASSQYHLGEQYF.

The chain joins TRBV5-1 to TRBJ1-1; D gene unclear. The CDR3 consists of 16 residues. CDR1 SGHRS and CDR2 YFSETQ come from the germline V gene. The V end was cut by 3 bases, the J end by 1 base, with 16 bases between. This chain's CDR3 is CASSSLSPLRNTEAFF. Written as DNA, the CDR3 is TGCGCCAGCAGCTCGTTGTCCCCCCTTCGGAACACTGAAGCTTTCTTT.

This clonotype was observed at least ten times. The rearrangement links TRBV5-1 to TRBJ1-5, with D possibly being TRBD1 (5 bases). The CDR3 length is 13 residues. V dropped 6 bases and J dropped 3 bases, with 10 bases sitting between them. Germline V gene data show CDR1 as SGHRS and CDR2 as YFSETQ. CDR3 nucleotide sequence: TGCGCCAGCACCGGGGGACCCAATCAGCCCCAGCATTTT. Translation: CASTGGPNQPQHF.

In this sample, this clonotype turned up a few times. The CDR3 sequence: CASSLGARHSQPQHF. The CDR3 region has the DNA TGTGCCAGCAGCTTAGGTGCCAGACACAGTCAGCCCCAGCATTTT. This chain connects TRBV7-9 to TRBJ1-5; D is uncertain. V lost 1 base and J 6 bases, leaving 13 bases between the germline ends. The length of the CDR3 is 15 residues. Germline CDR1 is SEHNR and CDR2 is FQNEAQ (reference sequence).

CDR3 in DNA: TGTGCCAGCAGTTCGAACAGGTTCTCCTACGAGCAGTACTTC. Protein product: CASSSNRFSYEQYF. The chain employs TRBV6-2 or TRBV6-3 and TRBJ2-7; TRBD1 might be the D (5 bases). CDR1 is MNHEY, CDR2 SVGEGT, per germline. V dropped 4 bases and J dropped 0 bases, with 10 bases sitting between them. This CDR3 region has 14 residues.

This clonotype was seen a few times. The chain is built from TRBV7-3 and TRBJ1-1; TRBD1 is a possible D gene (5 bases). The CDR3 sequence is 12 residues long. Germline CDR1 and CDR2: SGHTA and FQGTGA. V was trimmed by 5 bases and J by 9 bases, leaving 13 bases between them. CDR3 bases: TGTGCCAGCAGCCATCCCGGGACCCAAGCTTTCTTT. Translation gives CASSHPGTQAFF. The full variable domain, its missing parts supplied by reference TRBV7-3 and TRBJ1-1, is GAGVSQTPSNKVTEKGKYVELRCDPISGHTALYWYRQSLGQGPEFLIYFQGTGAADDSGLPNDRFFAVRPEGSVSTLKIQRTERGDSAVYLCASSHPGTQAFFGQGTRLTVV.

Ten or more counts support this clonotype. This chain connects TRBV12-3 or TRBV12-4 to TRBJ1-1; 9 bases are shared with TRBD1. The CDR3 is 14 residues long. V lost 2 bases and J lost 5; bases outside the gene matches: 3. CDR3 in DNA: TGTGCCAGCAGTTTAAGGGACAGGGATACTGAAGCTTTCTTT. Amino acid sequence: CASSLRDRDTEAFF.

The V gene is TRBV20-1, the J gene TRBJ2-7; 7 nucleotides align to TRBD1. Trimming cost V 3 bases and J 5 bases; bases outside gene matches: 10. CDR1 and CDR2 (germline): DFQATT, SNEGSKA (reference sequence). This CDR3 spans 14 amino acids. CDR3 in amino acids: CSASDLRGSDEQYF. The CDR3 region has the DNA TGCAGTGCTAGCGACCTCAGGGGGAGTGACGAGCAGTACTTC.

CDR3 in DNA: TGTGCCAGCAGCCCAGTCCCGGGACAGGGGGCTTCGGGCAATCAGCCCCAGCATTTT. Its protein is CASSPVPGQGASGNQPQHF. The chain uses TRBV4-2 and TRBJ1-5, with TRBD1 matching 12 bases. The CDR3 sequence is 19 residues long. Trimming cost V 4 bases and J 2 bases; bases outside gene matches: 12. Germline V lookup: CDR1 LGHNA, CDR2 YNFKEQ.